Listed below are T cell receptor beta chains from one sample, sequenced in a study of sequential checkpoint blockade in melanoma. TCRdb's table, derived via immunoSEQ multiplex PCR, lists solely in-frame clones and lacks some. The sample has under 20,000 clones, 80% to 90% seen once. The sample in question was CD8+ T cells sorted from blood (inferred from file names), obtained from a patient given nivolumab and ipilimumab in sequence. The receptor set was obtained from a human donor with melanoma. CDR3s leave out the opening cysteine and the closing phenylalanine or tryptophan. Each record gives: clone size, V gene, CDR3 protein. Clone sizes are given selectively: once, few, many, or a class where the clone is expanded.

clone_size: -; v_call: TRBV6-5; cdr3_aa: ASSYSPGQGNEQY
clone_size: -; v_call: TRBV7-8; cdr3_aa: ASSFTVGGDPWRDDDTDTQY
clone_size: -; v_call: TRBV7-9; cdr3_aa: ASSFSTYEQY
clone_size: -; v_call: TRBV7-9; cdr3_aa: ASSSGGTEAF
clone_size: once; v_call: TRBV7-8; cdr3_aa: ASSRSLAGGLYYEQY
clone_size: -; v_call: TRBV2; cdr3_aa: ASSADSVDPYEQY
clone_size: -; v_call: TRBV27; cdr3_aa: ASSKQGRTEAF
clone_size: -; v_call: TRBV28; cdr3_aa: ASSFSNHKFSNQPQH
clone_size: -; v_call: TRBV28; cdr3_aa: ASSIRDRETGVSNQPQH
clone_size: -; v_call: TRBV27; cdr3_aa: ASSSPTRPNTGELF
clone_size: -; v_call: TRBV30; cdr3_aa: ACQTLSAGETQY
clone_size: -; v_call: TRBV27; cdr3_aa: ASSSTSGTVDEQF
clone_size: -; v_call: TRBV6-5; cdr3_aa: ASSFWTGGFYEQY
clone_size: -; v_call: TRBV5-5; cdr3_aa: ASSFIAATSYEQY
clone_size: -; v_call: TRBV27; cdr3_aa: ASSLVTGHSDTQY
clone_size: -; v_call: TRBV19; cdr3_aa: ASSTTGTGSSEQF
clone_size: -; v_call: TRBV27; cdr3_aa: ASSFGTGTPYEQY
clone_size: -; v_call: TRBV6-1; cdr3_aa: ASSERLDTQY
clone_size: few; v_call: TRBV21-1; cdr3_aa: ASSMSRLHRYGYT
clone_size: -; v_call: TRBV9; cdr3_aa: ASSVGSGWYEQF
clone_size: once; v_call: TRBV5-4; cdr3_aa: ASSLSWGLARDTQY
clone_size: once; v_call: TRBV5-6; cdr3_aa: ASSLESRGPTGELF
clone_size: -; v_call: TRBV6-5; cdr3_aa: ASSYGGAYNEQF
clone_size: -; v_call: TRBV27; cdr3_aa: ASSHQGAILVAF
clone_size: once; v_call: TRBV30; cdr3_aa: AWSVEGTDTQY
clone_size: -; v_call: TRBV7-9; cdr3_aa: ASSPGEGRSYNEQF
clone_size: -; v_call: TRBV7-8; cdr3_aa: ASSLGDLKAF
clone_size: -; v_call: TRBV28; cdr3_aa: ASSRQAHETQY
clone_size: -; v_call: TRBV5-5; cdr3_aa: ASSLEGLAGFDEQF
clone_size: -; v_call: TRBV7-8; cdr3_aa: ASSSRLNTGELF
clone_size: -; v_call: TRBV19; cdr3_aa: ASSMGPRTGDGYT
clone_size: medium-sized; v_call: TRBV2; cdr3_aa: ASSDREYNEQF
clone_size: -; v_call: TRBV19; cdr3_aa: ASSIEVGSQPQH
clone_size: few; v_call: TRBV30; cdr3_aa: ACGRAAYEQY
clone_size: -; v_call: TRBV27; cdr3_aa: ASSGRGWNQPQH
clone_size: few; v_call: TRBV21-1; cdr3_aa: ASSKGPTRGPRSEQY
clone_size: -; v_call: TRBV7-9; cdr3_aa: ASSLPLGSYNEQF
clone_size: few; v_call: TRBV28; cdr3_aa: ASSRTGLANYGYT